The 11 T cell receptor beta chains below all came from one sample that was sequenced in a study of T cell responses to AZD1222 COVID-19 vaccine (dated by TCRdb to the early 2020s). The sample's time point label, in plain terms: about 28 days (+/-7) after the second vaccine dose. The library was obtained by the immunoSEQ multiplex PCR assay. The immuneACCESS repertoire file appears here via TCRdb, limited to in-frame rearrangements. These files lack a portion of the clones; in checked studies, under half of the deficit traces to unresolved V genes, and the cause of the others is not known. The sample data list around 270,000 clones, and 85% to 95% of these were observed just once. The biggest ten clones account for 0.55% of the sample. This specimen consisted of peripheral blood, obtained 28 days after the second AZD1222 dose. The receptor source for this set is an adult who received the AZD1222 COVID-19 vaccine.

J is TRBJ1-1 and V is TRBV3-1 (or the pseudogene TRBV3-2); the D is unclear. The CDR3 spans 14 residues. Trimming removed 2 bases at V and 4 bases at J, with 11 bases between. The germline CDR1 and CDR2 sequences are LGHDT and YNNKEL (reference sequence). CDR3 in amino acids: CASSQTDRGTEAFF. The DNA for the CDR3 is TGTGCCAGCAGCCAAACAGACCGGGGCACTGAAGCTTTCTTT.

The chain employs TRBV4-1 and TRBJ1-1; possible D gene TRBD1, 6 bases. V lost 5 bases, J lost 5 bases, and 18 bases lay in between. The germline V gene has CDR1 MGHRA and CDR2 YSYEKL. CDR3 length: 15 amino acids. In DNA form, the CDR3 reads TGCGCCAGCAGCAACACAGGAGGGGGGAGGACTGAAGCTTTCTTT. Translated: CASSNTGGGRTEAFF.

The J gene is TRBJ2-2, the V gene TRBV5-1; D remains unclear. The V and J ends lost 0 bases and 0 bases respectively, with 0 bases between them. Per germline, CDR1 SGHRS and CDR2 YFSETQ. The CDR3 runs to 13 residues. CDR3 amino acids: CASSLANTGELFF. The CDR3 DNA is TGCGCCAGCAGCTTGGCGAACACCGGGGAGCTGTTTTTT.

The V and J genes are TRBV11-2 and TRBJ1-5; 10 bases map to TRBD1. The CDR3 length is 12 residues. V dropped 5 bases and J dropped 9; count of bases not matched to a gene: 1. Per the germline V gene, CDR1 is SGHAT and CDR2 is FQNNGV. The CDR3 is CASSGDRGPQHF. The CDR3 DNA reads as TGTGCCAGCAGCGGGGACAGGGGGCCCCAGCATTTT.

This chain links TRBV6-5 with TRBJ2-1; 10 bases agree with TRBD1. Germline V gives CDR1 MNHEY, CDR2 SVGAGI. CDR3 size: 15 residues. After removal of 6 bases from V and 6 bases from J, the junction contained 8 bases not matched to a gene. The CDR3 coding sequence is TGTGCCAGCAGGTCCCCGGGACAGGGGAGCAATGAGCAGTTCTTC. Its translation: CASRSPGQGSNEQFF.

The genes are TRBV27 and TRBJ1-5; 8 bases align to TRBD1. Per the germline V gene, CDR1 is MNHEY and CDR2 is SMNVEV (reference sequence). There are 17 residues in the CDR3. The J segment lost 1 base and the V segment lost 4 bases, leaving 9 bases of the junction unmatched. CDR3 protein: CASSSPIQGGSNQPQHF. CDR3 coding DNA: TGTGCCAGCAGTTCGCCTATACAGGGGGGGAGCAATCAGCCCCAGCATTTT.

The rearrangement joins TRBV7-3 to TRBJ1-1; D is unresolved. The CDR3 is 12 amino acids. Trimming removed 5 bases from V and 11 bases from J, with 15 bases in between. Germline-derived CDR1 and CDR2 are SGHTA and FQGTGA. The CDR3 bases are TGTGCCAGCAGCCCCGTGTTGATGGGGGCTTTCTTT. Translating gives CASSPVLMGAFF.

This clone appeared a single time. The V gene is TRBV27, the J gene TRBJ1-1; D is undetermined. The germline V gene has CDR1 MNHEY and CDR2 SMNVEV (reference sequence). Trimming took 1 base from V and 3 from J, leaving 9 bases between them. The CDR3 runs 14 residues. Here the CDR3 reads CASSLYGSYTEAFF. DNA for the CDR3: TGTGCCAGCAGTTTATATGGGTCCTACACTGAAGCTTTCTTT.

The chain links TRBV10-2 to TRBJ2-1, with TRBD2 identical over 8 bases. The junction had 3 bases not matched to a gene; V was cut back by 1 base and J by 1 base. Germline assignment: CDR1 WSHSY and CDR2 SAAADI. The CDR3 is made up of 16 amino acids. The CDR3 protein is CASSEYSGKSYNEQFF. CDR3 sequence (DNA): TGCGCCAGCAGTGAGTATAGCGGGAAATCCTACAATGAGCAGTTCTTC.

V and J are TRBV28 and TRBJ1-6; 7 bases fit TRBD1. J lost 2 bases, V lost 5 bases, and 6 bases had no gene match. This CDR3 is 16 amino acids long. The germline gives CDR1 MDHEN, CDR2 SYDVKM. CDR3 in DNA: TGTGCCAGCAGTGTATCCGGGACAGCCTATAATTCACCCCTCCACTTT. Its translation is CASSVSGTAYNSPLHF.

The rearrangement uses TRBV5-1 and TRBJ2-3, with D tentatively TRBD1 (6 bases). The CDR3 is 15 residues long. With 0 bases removed from V and 6 bases from J, the gap between germline ends came to 14 bases. The V gene's germline CDR1 is SGHRS and CDR2 YFSETQ. CDR3 bases: TGCGCCAGCAGCTTGGGGGGGACATTGAAGGATACGCAGTATTTT. Its translation: CASSLGGTLKDTQYF.